Listed here are 21 T cell receptor beta chains from one sample, sequenced in a study of blood T cell repertoires in COVID-19. Produced via immunoSEQ multiplex PCR; TCRdb's table is partial and in-frame only. The table lists about 300,000 clones, approximately 90% of them singletons. Sequences were obtained from PBMCs or T cells enriched from blood (not recorded which). Source of these receptors: a woman under 30 who had recovered from COVID-19.

The gene calls are TRBV5-1 and TRBJ2-7, with TRBD2 matching over 14 bases. CDR3 length: 16 amino acids. From germline, CDR1 is SGHRS and CDR2 YFSETQ. V was pared by 5 bases and J by 2 bases, with 6 bases of the junction left unmatched. The CDR3 is CASRPGTSGGTYEQYF. In DNA form, the CDR3 reads TGCGCCAGCAGGCCGGGGACTAGCGGGGGCACCTACGAGCAGTACTTC.

V and J are TRBV5-5 and TRBJ1-1; 12 bases agree with TRBD1. CDR1 is SGHKS, CDR2 YYEKEE, per germline (reference sequence). The CDR3 totals 16 residues. V lost 0 bases, J lost 6 bases, and 6 bases stayed unmatched. CDR3 nucleotide sequence: TGTGCCAGCAGCTTGGGCCGGGGACAGGGGGCTGCTGAAGCTTTCTTT. Protein product: CASSLGRGQGAAEAFF.

The J gene is TRBJ1-2, the V gene TRBV5-6; 9 nucleotides line up with TRBD1. Germline V gives CDR1 SGHDT, CDR2 YYEEEE. Unmatched junction bases numbered 9, after V lost 4 bases and J lost 8 bases. The CDR3 sequence is 14 residues long. The CDR3 spells CASSQAPGQGGYTF. The CDR3 DNA follows: TGTGCCAGCAGCCAGGCTCCGGGACAGGGAGGCTACACCTTC.

The gene calls are TRBV28 and TRBJ2-1, with 9 bases matching TRBD2. CDR3 length: 15 residues. The trim removed 5 bases at V and 3 bases at J, leaving 5 bases unmatched. CDR1 MDHEN and CDR2 SYDVKM come from the germline V gene. CDR3 nucleotide sequence: TGTGCCAGCAGTCCCCTAGCGGGAATCTACAATGAGCAGTTCTTC. Its translation is CASSPLAGIYNEQFF.

The CDR3 region is CASTEESGTQYF. In DNA, the CDR3 is TGTGCCAGCACGGAGGAGTCAGGGACCCAGTACTTC. V gene TRBV6-5 combines with J gene TRBJ2-5; D perhaps matches TRBD2 (5 bases). The CDR3 runs 12 residues. The germline V gene has CDR1 MNHEY and CDR2 SVGAGI. Trimming took off 7 bases at V and 7 bases at J, with 13 bases between the two ends.

CDR3 sequence: CASSLPGLASTSGELFF. The CDR3 nucleotides read TGTGCCAGTAGTCTTCCTGGACTAGCGAGTACTTCCGGGGAGCTGTTTTTT. This sequence joins TRBV19 and TRBJ2-2; TRBD2 matches at 9 bases. The CDR3 is 17 amino acids. Germline trimming cut 5 bases from V and 6 bases from J; bases unmatched to any gene: 13. The germline V gene encodes CDR1 LNHDA and CDR2 SQIVND (reference sequence).

The genes are TRBV5-1 and TRBJ2-7; 10 positions agree with TRBD1. V lost 0 bases to trimming and J lost 3 bases; unmatched junction nucleotides: 9. Germline-derived CDR1 and CDR2 are SGHRS and YFSETQ. The CDR3 has 17 amino acids. The CDR3, as DNA: TGCGCCAGCAGCTTGGTTACGGGGACAGGGGACAACTACGAGCAGTACTTC. Its translation: CASSLVTGTGDNYEQYF.

This chain connects TRBV2 to TRBJ2-7; 10 bases map to TRBD1. The CDR3 runs 14 residues. From germline, CDR1 is SNHLY and CDR2 FYNNEI. J gave up 1 base and V 6 bases, and 3 bases lay outside the gene matches. The CDR3 DNA follows: TGTGCCAGCAGGAGGACAGGGGGTTCCTACGAGCAGTACTTC. Its translation: CASRRTGGSYEQYF. The full variable domain, in which reference TRBV2 and TRBJ2-7 provide the parts outside the CDR3, is EPEVTQTPSHQVTQMGQEVILRCVPISNHLYFYWYRQILGQKVEFLVSFYNNEISEKSEIFDDQFSVERPDGSNFTLKIRSTKLEDSAMYFCASRRTGGSYEQYFGPGTRLTVT.

This clone has only a few counts. The chain combines TRBV30 with TRBJ2-5; D is perhaps TRBD1 (6 bases). Germline CDR1 and CDR2: GTSNPN and SVGIG (reference sequence). The CDR3 totals 14 residues. The V gene lost 2 bases and the J gene lost 4 bases, with 14 bases spanning the gap. CDR3 DNA: TGTGCCTGGAGTAGGGGGTCGGTAGGAGAGACCCAGTACTTC. It specifies CAWSRGSVGETQYF.

The rearrangement uses TRBV18 and TRBJ1-2; D is possibly TRBD1 (6 bases). CDR1 is KGHSH, CDR2 LQKENI, per germline. The CDR3 has 13 residues. V was cut by 2 bases and J by 7 bases, with 11 bases left in between. DNA of the CDR3: TGTGCCAGCTCACCAAGGACAGTTCCTGGCTACACCTTC. Protein product: CASSPRTVPGYTF.

This clone came up once. Mismatch with germline at one junction end may stem from a read error. V and J are TRBV4-1 and TRBJ1-2; D ambiguous. This CDR3 has 11 amino acids. Looked up from germline, CDR1 is MGHRA and CDR2 is YSYEKL. In nucleotides, the CDR3 is TGCACCAGCAGCCACACAAATGGCTACACCTTC. Amino acid sequence: CTSSHTNGYTF.

The rearrangement links TRBV27 to TRBJ2-7; D gene unclear. Per the germline V gene, CDR1 is MNHEY and CDR2 is SMNVEV (reference sequence). V lost 5 bases, J lost 1 base, and 3 bases lay in between. The CDR3 is 11 residues long. The CDR3 loop is CASSPSYEQYF. DNA for the CDR3: TGTGCCAGCAGTCCTTCCTACGAGCAGTACTTC.

The V call is TRBV30, the J call TRBJ1-5, with a weak D call TRBD1 (6 bases). The V gene lost 0 bases and the J gene lost 8 bases, with 11 bases spanning the gap. The CDR3 length is 13 residues. Germline V lookup: CDR1 GTSNPN, CDR2 SVGIG (reference sequence). CDR3: CAWSVGGLKPQHF. CDR3 nucleotides: TGTGCCTGGAGTGTGGGGGGGCTAAAGCCCCAGCATTTT. The full variable domain, its missing parts supplied by reference TRBV30 and TRBJ1-5, is SQTIHQWPATLVQPVGSPLSLECTVEGTSNPNLYWYRQAAGRGLQLLFYSVGIGQISSEVPQNLSASRPQDRQFILSSKKLLLSDSGFYLCAWSVGGLKPQHFGDGTRLSIL.

The rearrangement joins TRBV5-1 to TRBJ1-1; no clear D. V shed 3 bases and J shed 3 bases, with 9 bases lying between them. The length of the CDR3 is 13 residues. Germline CDR1 is SGHRS and CDR2 is YFSETQ. The CDR3 loop reads CASSSFSDTEAFF. The CDR3 nucleotides are TGCGCCAGCAGCTCCTTCAGTGACACTGAAGCTTTCTTT.

The chain carries TRBV5-1 and TRBJ1-2; the D gene is possibly TRBD1 (5 bases). Germline V gene lookup returns CDR1 SGHRS and CDR2 YFSETQ. The ends were cut back, 4 bases at V and 6 bases at J, with 22 bases in the middle. The CDR3 runs to 16 residues. In DNA, the CDR3 is TGCGCCAGCAGCCCGGATGGCGGGGCACACACGAATGGCTACACCTTC. Residues: CASSPDGGAHTNGYTF.

CDR3 region: CASSPGAMTDTQYF. The DNA of the CDR3 is TGTGCCAGCAGCCCAGGGGCTATGACAGATACGCAGTATTTT. V gene TRBV7-8 combines with J gene TRBJ2-3, with a possible D match to TRBD1 (6 bases). CDR3 size: 14 residues. The V end lost 5 bases, the J end lost 3 bases, and 12 bases lay between the germline ends. CDR1 and CDR2 (germline): SGHVS, FQNEAQ.

This chain joins TRBV5-4 and TRBJ2-3; perhaps TRBD1 as D (6 bases). Trimming cost V 7 bases and J 2 bases, with 11 bases left between them. The length of the CDR3 is 13 residues. CDR1 and CDR2 (germline): SGHNT, YYREEE (reference sequence). In nucleotides, the CDR3 is TGTGCCAGCTCAACAGGGCACACAGATACGCAGTATTTT. Protein product: CASSTGHTDTQYF.

The rearrangement uses TRBV5-1 and TRBJ2-2; D remains ambiguous. V shed 0 bases and J shed 0 bases, with 12 bases lying between them. The CDR3 sequence is 17 residues long. CDR1 is SGHRS, CDR2 YFSETQ, per germline. The CDR3 region is CASSLALSTTNTGELFF. CDR3 DNA: TGCGCCAGCAGCTTGGCCCTTAGCACAACGAACACCGGGGAGCTGTTTTTT.

The chain couples TRBV9 to TRBJ2-2; 8 nucleotides align to TRBD2. The germline V gene has CDR1 SGDLS and CDR2 YYNGEE. Trimming cost V 4 bases and J 2 bases; bases outside gene matches: 7. The CDR3 has 16 residues. CDR3 nucleotides: TGTGCCAGCAGCTTCCAAGCGGGAGATAACACCGGGGAGCTGTTTTTT. This codes for CASSFQAGDNTGELFF.

This clone was counted once. This chain connects TRBV27 to TRBJ1-2; D is unresolved. Trimming took off 2 bases at V and 2 bases at J, with 6 bases between the two ends. Germline V gene data show CDR1 as MNHEY and CDR2 as SMNVEV (reference sequence). The CDR3 totals 13 residues. Here the CDR3 reads CASSLTQNYGYTF. DNA of the CDR3: TGTGCCAGCAGTTTAACACAGAACTATGGCTACACCTTC.

The chain couples TRBV11-2 to TRBJ1-1; weak D call: TRBD1 (6 bases). The CDR3 runs to 13 residues. V shed 9 bases and J shed 0 bases, with 11 bases lying between them. The germline CDR1 and CDR2 sequences are SGHAT and FQNNGV. The CDR3 loop reads CASDRHMNTEAFF. CDR3 nucleotides: TGTGCCAGTGACAGGCACATGAACACTGAAGCTTTCTTT.